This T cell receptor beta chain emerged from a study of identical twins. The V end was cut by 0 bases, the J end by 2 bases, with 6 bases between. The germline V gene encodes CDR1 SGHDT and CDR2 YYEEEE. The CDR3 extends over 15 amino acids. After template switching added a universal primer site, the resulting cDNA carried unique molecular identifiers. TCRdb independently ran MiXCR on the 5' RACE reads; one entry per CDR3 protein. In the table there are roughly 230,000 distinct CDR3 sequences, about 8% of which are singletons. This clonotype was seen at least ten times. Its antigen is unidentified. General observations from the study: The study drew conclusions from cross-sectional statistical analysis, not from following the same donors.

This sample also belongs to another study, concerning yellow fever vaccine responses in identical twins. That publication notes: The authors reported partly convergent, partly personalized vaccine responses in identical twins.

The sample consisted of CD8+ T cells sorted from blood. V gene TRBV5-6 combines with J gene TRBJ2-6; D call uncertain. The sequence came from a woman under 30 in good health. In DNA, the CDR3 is TGTGCCAGCAGCTTGGTTGGCACTGGGGCCAACGTCCTGACTTTC. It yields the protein CASSLVGTGANVLTF.